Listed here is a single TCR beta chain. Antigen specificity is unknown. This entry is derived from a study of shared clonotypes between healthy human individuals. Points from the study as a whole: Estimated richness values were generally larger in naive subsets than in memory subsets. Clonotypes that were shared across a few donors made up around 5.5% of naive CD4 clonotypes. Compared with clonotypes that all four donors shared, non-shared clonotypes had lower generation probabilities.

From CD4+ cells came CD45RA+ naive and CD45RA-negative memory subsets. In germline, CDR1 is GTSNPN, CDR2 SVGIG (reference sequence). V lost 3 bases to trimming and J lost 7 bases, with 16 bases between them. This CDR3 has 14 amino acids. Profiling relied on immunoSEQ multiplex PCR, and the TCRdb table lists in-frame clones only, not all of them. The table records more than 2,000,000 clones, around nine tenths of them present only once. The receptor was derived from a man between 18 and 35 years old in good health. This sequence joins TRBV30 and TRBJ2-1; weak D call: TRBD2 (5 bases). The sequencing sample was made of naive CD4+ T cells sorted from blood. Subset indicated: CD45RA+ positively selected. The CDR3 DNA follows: TGTGCCTGGAGGGGCGGGCAATATGGTAATGAGCAGTTCTTC. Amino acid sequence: CAWRGGQYGNEQFF.